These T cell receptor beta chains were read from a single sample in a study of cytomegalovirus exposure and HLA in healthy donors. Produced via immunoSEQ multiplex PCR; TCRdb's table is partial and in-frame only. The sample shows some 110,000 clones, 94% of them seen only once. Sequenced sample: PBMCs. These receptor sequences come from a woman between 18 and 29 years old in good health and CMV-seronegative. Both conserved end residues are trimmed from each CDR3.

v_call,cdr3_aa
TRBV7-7,ASSPSGGLQETQY
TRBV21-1,ASSKGVYREHGYGYT
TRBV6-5,ASRIVGRGDYEQY
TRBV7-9,ASSLLAGPYEQY
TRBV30,AWSVRLAGGNEQF
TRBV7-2,ASSSQALQMNTEAF
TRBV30,ACPPRLPGSQAF
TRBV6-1,ASSDQQGNMF
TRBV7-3,ASSPSPGAQETQY
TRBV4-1,ASSQDGWNRRTNEKLF
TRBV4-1,ASSPAPGDALSGNTIY
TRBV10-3,AIRDSGGTYNEQF
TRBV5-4,ASSLLAGTDTQY
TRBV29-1,SVDGRGEVYEQY
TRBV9,ASRRQSLDTGELF
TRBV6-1,ARDINQPQH
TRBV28,ASSSRVSGANVLT
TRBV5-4,ASSIGTNYGYT
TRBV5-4,ASSLRAGEPRETQY
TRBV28,ASRQGGMNYGYT
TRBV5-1,ASNRSPTSTDTQY
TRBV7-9,ASSFGTAYGYT
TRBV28,ASSSRRAGASNQPQH
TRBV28,ASSFGVAGGGITDTQY
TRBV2,ASTGGSTDTQY
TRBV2,AGKLDRDTGELF
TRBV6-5,ASSSAGGRDTQY
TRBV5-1,ASSRDSEAF
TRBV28,ASRSGQVNEKLF
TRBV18,ASSTGTANTGELF
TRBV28,ARTILRHRNTIY
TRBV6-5,ASKGERHNSPLH
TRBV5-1,ASSLERFQETQY
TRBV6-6,ASSLAASTDTQY
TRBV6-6,ATHRGGTSYNEQF
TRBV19,ASSGGTGGSSSYEQY
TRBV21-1,ASSQAKQGRVTDTQY
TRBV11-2,ASSLGYRDSRNTEAF
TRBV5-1,ASSPEGRHPNYGYT
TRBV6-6,ASSPIPGLAVDEQF
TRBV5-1,ASSPSAGAPGNEQF
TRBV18,ASSDTGNFGADTEAF
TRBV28,ASSLQGRPGQY
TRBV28,ASSYLAASSYEQY
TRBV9,ASSVAGELF
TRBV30,AWSRRTNYGYT
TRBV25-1,ASSEPGTSGANEQF
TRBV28,ASSPPGTGKGLSNQPQH
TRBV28,ASRSHAGKSGEQY
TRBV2,ASSVQGARVEQY
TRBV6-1,ASSEPFGRADEKLF